Reported below is one T cell receptor beta chain. Its antigen is not known. Preparing the TCRbeta library involved the use of unique molecular identifiers. One entry per CDR3 protein results from TCRdb running MiXCR on the PCR reads. The table records around 440,000 distinct CDR3 sequences, about 10% of them present only once. This entry is derived from a study of T-cell reconstitution after alpha-beta-depleted transplantation in children. The trim removed 10 bases at V and 0 bases at J, leaving 7 bases unmatched. There are 14 residues in the CDR3. Study-level results: Surviving recipient T cells and thymic progenitors accounted for the high day-60 TCRbeta diversity observed in some patients. T-cell counts and diversity at one year following transplant were attributed mainly to newly produced T cells. The study reportedly traced alpha-beta T cells about two months after transplant to several hundred expanded graft clones.

This TCR derives from a child under 10 years old with inherited bone marrow failure, due to receive a stem cell transplant. The genes are TRBV12-3 or TRBV12-4 and TRBJ2-3; 7 bases match TRBD2. The sequences come from PBMCs, collected before TCRalphabeta/CD19-depleted stem cell transplant. The CDR3: CATVAGPSTDTQYF. Written as DNA, the CDR3 is TGTGCCACGGTAGCGGGCCCTAGCACAGATACGCAGTATTTT.